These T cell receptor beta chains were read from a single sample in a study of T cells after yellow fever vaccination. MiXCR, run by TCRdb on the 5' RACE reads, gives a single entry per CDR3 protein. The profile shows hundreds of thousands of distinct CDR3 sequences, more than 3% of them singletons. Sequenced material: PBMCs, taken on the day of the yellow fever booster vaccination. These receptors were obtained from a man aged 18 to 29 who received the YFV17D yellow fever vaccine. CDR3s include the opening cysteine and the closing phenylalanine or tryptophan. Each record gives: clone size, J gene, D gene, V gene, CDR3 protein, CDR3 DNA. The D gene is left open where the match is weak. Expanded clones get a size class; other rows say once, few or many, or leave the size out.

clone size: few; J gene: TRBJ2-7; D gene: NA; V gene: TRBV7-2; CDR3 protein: CASSLQGPREQYF; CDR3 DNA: TGTGCCAGCAGCCTACAGGGTCCACGGGAGCAGTACTTC
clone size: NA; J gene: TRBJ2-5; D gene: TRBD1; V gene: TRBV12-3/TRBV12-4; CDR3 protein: CASSPGTATQYF; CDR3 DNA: TGTGCCAGCAGTCCTGGGACAGCAACCCAGTACTTC
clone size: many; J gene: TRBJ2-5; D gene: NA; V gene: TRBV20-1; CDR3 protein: CSATRLEGTETQYF; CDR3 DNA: TGCAGTGCCACACGACTAGAGGGGACGGAGACCCAGTACTTC
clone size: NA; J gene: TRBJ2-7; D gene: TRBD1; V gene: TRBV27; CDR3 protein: CASTYGGGQGYGEQYF; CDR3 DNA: TGTGCCAGCACTTATGGGGGGGGACAGGGCTACGGCGAGCAGTACTTC
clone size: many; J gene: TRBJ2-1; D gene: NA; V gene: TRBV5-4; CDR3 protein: CASRITGTDEQFF; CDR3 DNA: TGTGCCAGCCGGATCACGGGGACTGATGAGCAGTTCTTC
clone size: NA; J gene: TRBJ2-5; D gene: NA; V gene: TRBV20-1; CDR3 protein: CSATGRGQETQYF; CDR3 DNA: TGCAGCGCTACAGGCAGGGGCCAAGAGACCCAGTACTTC
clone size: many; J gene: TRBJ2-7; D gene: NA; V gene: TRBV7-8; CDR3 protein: CASSHRRGMFEQYF; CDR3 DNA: TGTGCCAGCAGCCATCGGAGGGGGATGTTCGAGCAGTACTTC
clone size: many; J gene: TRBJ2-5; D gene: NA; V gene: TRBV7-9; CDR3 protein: CASSREGLQETQYF; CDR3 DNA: TGTGCCAGCAGCCGCGAGGGGCTCCAAGAGACCCAGTACTTC
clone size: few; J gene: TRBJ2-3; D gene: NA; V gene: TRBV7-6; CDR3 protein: CASSRDGGTTQYF; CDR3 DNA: TGTGCCAGCAGCCGAGACGGGGGTACGACGCAGTATTTT
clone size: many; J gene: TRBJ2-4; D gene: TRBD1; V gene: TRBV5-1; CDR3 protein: CASSLAGQGALGIQYF; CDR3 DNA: TGCGCCAGCAGCTTAGCGGGACAGGGGGCGCTGGGCATTCAGTACTTC
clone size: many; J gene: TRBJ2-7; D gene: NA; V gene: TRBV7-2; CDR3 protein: CASSRNRPYEQYF; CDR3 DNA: TGTGCCAGCAGTCGGAATCGGCCTTACGAGCAGTACTTC
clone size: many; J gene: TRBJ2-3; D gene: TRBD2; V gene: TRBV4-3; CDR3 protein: CASSQEFSASGGDTQYF; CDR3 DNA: TGCGCCAGCAGCCAAGAGTTTAGTGCTAGCGGGGGGGATACGCAGTATTTT
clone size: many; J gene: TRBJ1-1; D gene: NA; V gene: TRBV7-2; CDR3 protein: CASSLGTMNTEAFF; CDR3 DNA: TGTGCCAGCAGTCTGGGGACGATGAACACTGAAGCTTTCTTT
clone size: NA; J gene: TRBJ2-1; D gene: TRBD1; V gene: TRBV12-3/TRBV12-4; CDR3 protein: CASTTGQGLDNEQFF; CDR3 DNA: TGTGCCAGCACCACAGGACAGGGTCTGGACAATGAGCAGTTCTTC
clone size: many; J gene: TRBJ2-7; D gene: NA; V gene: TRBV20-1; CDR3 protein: CSARDGLGGSHEQYF; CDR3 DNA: TGCAGTGCTAGAGATGGCCTGGGGGGAAGCCACGAGCAGTACTTC
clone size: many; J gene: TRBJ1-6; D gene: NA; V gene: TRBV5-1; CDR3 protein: CASSLMGYRDSPLHF; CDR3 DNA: TGCGCCAGCAGCTTAATGGGATACCGGGACTCACCCCTCCACTTT
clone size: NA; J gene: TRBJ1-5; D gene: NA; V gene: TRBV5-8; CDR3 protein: CASTQRQHHQPQHF; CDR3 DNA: TGTGCCAGCACCCAAAGACAGCACCATCAGCCCCAGCATTTT
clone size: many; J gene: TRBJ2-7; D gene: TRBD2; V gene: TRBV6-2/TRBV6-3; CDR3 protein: CASSGLAVFYEQYF; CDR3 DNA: TGTGCCAGCAGCGGACTAGCGGTATTCTACGAGCAGTACTTC
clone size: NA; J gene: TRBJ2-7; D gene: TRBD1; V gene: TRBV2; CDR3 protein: CASQEGTGVFYEQYF; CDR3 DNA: TGTGCCAGCCAAGAAGGGACAGGGGTTTTCTACGAGCAGTACTTC
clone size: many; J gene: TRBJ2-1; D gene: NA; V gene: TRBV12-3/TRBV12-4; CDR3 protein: CASKFGDFF; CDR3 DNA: TGTGCCAGCAAGTTTGGGGACTTCTTC
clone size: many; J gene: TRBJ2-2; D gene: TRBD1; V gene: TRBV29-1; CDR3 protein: CSVGQGATGELFF; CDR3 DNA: TGCAGCGTTGGTCAGGGGGCCACCGGGGAGCTGTTTTTT
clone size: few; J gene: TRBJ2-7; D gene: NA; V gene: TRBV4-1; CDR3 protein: CASSQVWQRRGSYEQYF; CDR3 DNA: TGCGCCAGCAGCCAAGTCTGGCAGAGGAGAGGCTCCTACGAGCAGTACTTC
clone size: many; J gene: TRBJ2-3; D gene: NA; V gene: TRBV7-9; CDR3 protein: CASSLATGTDTQYF; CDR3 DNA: TGTGCCAGCAGCTTAGCTACGGGAACAGATACGCAGTATTTT
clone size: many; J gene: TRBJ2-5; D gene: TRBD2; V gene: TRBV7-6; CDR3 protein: CASSREGTSGETQYF; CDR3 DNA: TGTGCCAGCAGCAGAGAGGGGACTAGCGGAGAGACCCAGTACTTC
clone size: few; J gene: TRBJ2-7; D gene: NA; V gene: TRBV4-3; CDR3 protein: CASSQDRLGLAYEQYF; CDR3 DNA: TGCGCCAGCAGCCAAGATCGTCTGGGTCTTGCGTACGAGCAGTACTTC
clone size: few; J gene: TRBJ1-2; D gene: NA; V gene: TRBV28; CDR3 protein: CASSPQGAGGYTF; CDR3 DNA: TGTGCCAGCAGTCCCCAAGGGGCGGGGGGCTACACCTTC
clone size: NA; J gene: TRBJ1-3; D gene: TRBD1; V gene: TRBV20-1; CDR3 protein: CSARDANDREINTIYF; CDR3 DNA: TGCAGTGCTAGAGACGCCAACGACAGGGAGATCAACACCATATATTTT
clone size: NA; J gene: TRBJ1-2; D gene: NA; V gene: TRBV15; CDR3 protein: CATSRWGTDNYGYTF; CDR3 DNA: TGTGCCACCAGCAGATGGGGTACAGATAACTATGGCTACACCTTC
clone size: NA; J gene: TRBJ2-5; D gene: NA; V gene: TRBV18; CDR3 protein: CASVGPQETQYF; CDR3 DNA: TGTGCCAGTGTCGGTCCCCAAGAGACCCAGTACTTC
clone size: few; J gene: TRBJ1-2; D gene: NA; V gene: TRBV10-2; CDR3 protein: CASSEWTYGYTF; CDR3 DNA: TGCGCCAGCAGTGAGTGGACTTATGGCTACACCTTC
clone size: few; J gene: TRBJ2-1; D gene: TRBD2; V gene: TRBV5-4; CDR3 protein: CAMSASGLASNEQFF; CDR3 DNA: TGTGCCATGTCAGCATCAGGACTAGCCTCCAATGAGCAGTTCTTC
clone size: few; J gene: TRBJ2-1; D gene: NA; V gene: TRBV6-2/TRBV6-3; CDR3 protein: CASTPSQYNEQFF; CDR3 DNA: TGTGCCAGCACCCCATCACAGTACAATGAGCAGTTCTTC
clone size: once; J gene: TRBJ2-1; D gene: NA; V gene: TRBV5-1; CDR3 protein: CASSLEPANEQFF; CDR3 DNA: TGCGCCAGCAGCTTGGAGCCAGCCAATGAGCAGTTCTTC
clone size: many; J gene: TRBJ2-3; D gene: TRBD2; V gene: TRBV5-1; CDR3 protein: CASSLDGAGGSDTQYF; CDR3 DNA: TGCGCCAGCAGCTTGGATGGAGCGGGAGGTTCGGATACGCAGTATTTT
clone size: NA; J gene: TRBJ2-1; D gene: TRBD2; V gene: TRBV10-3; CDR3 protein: CAISVLAGGLPPWFF; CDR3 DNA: TGTGCCATCAGTGTCCTAGCGGGGGGACTACCCCCATGGTTCTTC
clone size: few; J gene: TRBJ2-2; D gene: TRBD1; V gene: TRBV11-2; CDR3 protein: CASSSWTGSGELFF; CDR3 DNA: TGTGCCAGCAGCTCGTGGACAGGGTCCGGGGAGCTGTTTTTT
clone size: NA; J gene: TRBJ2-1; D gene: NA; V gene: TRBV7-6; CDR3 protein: CASSREGRAGYNEQFF; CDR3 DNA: TGTGCCAGCAGCCGAGAGGGCAGGGCGGGATACAATGAGCAGTTCTTC
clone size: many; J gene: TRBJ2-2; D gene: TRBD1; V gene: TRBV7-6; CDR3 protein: CASRQGAGELFF; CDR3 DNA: TGTGCCAGCAGACAGGGGGCCGGGGAGCTGTTTTTT
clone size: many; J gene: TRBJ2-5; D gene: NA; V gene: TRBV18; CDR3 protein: CASSPSYQETQYF; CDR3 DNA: TGTGCCAGCTCACCTTCGTACCAAGAGACCCAGTACTTC
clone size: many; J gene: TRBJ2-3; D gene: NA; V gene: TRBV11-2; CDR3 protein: CASSLGDFSTDTQYF; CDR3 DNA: TGTGCCAGCAGCTTAGGAGACTTTAGCACAGATACGCAGTATTTT
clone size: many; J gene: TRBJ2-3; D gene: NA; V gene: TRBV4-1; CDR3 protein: CASSQGTTQYF; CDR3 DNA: TGCGCCAGCAGCCAAGGCACTACGCAGTATTTT
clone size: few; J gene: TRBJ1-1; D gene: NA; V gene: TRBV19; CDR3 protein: CASSWREPFF; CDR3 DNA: TGTGCCAGTAGTTGGCGGGAACCTTTCTTT
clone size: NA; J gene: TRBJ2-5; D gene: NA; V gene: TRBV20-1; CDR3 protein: CSARTGFPTQYF; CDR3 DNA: TGCAGTGCTAGAACGGGTTTCCCGACCCAGTACTTC
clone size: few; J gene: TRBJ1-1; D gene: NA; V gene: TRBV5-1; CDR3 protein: CASSWAPTPNTEAFF; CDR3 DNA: TGCGCCAGCAGCTGGGCCCCGACGCCGAACACTGAAGCTTTCTTT
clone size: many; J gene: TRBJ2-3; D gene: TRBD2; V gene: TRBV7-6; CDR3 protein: CASSFAGGLDTQYF; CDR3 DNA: TGTGCCAGCAGCTTCGCGGGGGGGCTGGATACGCAGTATTTT